The 19 T cell receptor beta chains below were found in one sample sequenced in a study of cytomegalovirus exposure and HLA in healthy donors. PCR primers comprised 60 Vbeta and 13 Jbeta primers. Measured with immunoSEQ multiplex PCR; TCRdb has only the in-frame clones, and not every one. This repertoire includes about 140,000 clones. Sequencing was done on a sample of PBMCs. These receptors were taken from a man aged 40-49 years in good health and CMV-seronegative.

The V call is TRBV25-1, the J call TRBJ1-4; 9 nucleotides align to TRBD1. J lost 6 bases, V lost 6 bases, and 14 bases had no gene match. Germline assignment: CDR1 MGHDK and CDR2 SYGVNS. CDR3 length: 17 amino acids. The CDR3 is CASSATGGARSDEKLFF. For the CDR3, the DNA is TGTGCCAGCAGCGCCACAGGGGGCGCACGCTCTGATGAAAAACTGTTTTTT.

V gene TRBV5-6 combines with J gene TRBJ1-4; D is undetermined. Trimming stripped 8 bases from V and 0 bases from J, with 8 bases between. Germline CDR1 and CDR2: SGHDT and YYEEEE. This CDR3 spans 13 amino acids. As DNA, the CDR3 is TGTGCCAGAGAAGAGGCAACTAATGAAAAACTGTTTTTT. Translation: CAREEATNEKLFF.

The chain recombines TRBV7-3 with TRBJ2-2, with 9 bases fitting TRBD1. J lost 6 bases, V lost 5 bases, and 4 bases had no gene match. The germline gives CDR1 SGHTA, CDR2 FQGTGA. The CDR3 runs 14 residues. The CDR3 region is CASSLTGGPGELFF. The CDR3, as DNA: TGTGCCAGCAGCCTGACAGGGGGACCCGGGGAGCTGTTTTTT.

The chain couples TRBV9 to TRBJ2-4, with TRBD2 matching over 13 bases. Germline CDR1 and CDR2: SGDLS and YYNGEE. CDR3 length: 18 amino acids. Losses at the gene ends were 3 bases for V and 3 bases for J; bases not matched to a gene: 9. For the CDR3, the DNA is TGTGCCAGCAGCGCTTCGACCGGGACTAGCGGGAACAAAAACATTCAGTACTTC. It yields the protein CASSASTGTSGNKNIQYF.

The V gene is TRBV27, the J gene TRBJ2-2, with D maybe TRBD1 (5 bases). Germline assignment: CDR1 MNHEY and CDR2 SMNVEV (reference sequence). The V end was cut by 6 bases, the J end by 6 bases, with 23 bases between. CDR3 size: 17 residues. This CDR3 reads CASSKGKTDKVAGELFF. The CDR3 DNA is TGTGCCAGCAGCAAAGGGAAGACAGACAAAGTTGCCGGGGAGCTGTTTTTT.

This chain joins TRBV7-9 and TRBJ1-6; D possibly corresponds to TRBD1 (5 bases). Trimming left V 3 bases short and J 6 bases short, with 9 bases between. Germline values: CDR1 SEHNR, CDR2 FQNEAQ (reference sequence). The CDR3 spans 14 residues. CDR3 in amino acids: CASSFIDSNSPLHF. CDR3 bases: TGTGCCAGCAGCTTTATAGACAGTAATTCACCCCTCCACTTT.

This sequence joins TRBV5-8 and TRBJ1-3, with D tentatively TRBD1 (6 bases). The CDR3 spans 15 residues. Trimming took off 4 bases at V and 7 bases at J, with 18 bases between the two ends. Germline V gene sequence: CDR1 SGHTS, CDR2 YDEGEE. The CDR3 is CASSRQASLINTIYF. The CDR3 DNA sequence: TGTGCCAGCAGCAGACAGGCTTCTCTCATCAACACCATATATTTT.

The rearrangement uses TRBV11-2 and TRBJ2-7, with D tentatively TRBD1 (6 bases). Between the trimmed V and J ends, which lost 6 bases and 0 bases, there was a span of 15 bases. Per the germline V gene, CDR1 is SGHAT and CDR2 is FQNNGV. CDR3 length: 15 amino acids. For the CDR3, the DNA is TGTGCCAGCAGTCACCCGACAGGCTACTCCTACGAGCAGTACTTC. Amino acids: CASSHPTGYSYEQYF.

The chain carries TRBV7-2 and TRBJ1-2; D remains ambiguous. The CDR3 spans 14 residues. Germline V lookup: CDR1 SGHTA, CDR2 FQGNSA. Deletions cut 1 base from V and 5 bases from J, with 11 bases between. The CDR3 DNA reads TGTGCCAGCAGCTTAGACCCAGTCCGATATGGCTACACCTTC. Its protein product is CASSLDPVRYGYTF.

The gene calls are TRBV2 and TRBJ2-5; no reliable D call. Germline V lookup: CDR1 SNHLY, CDR2 FYNNEI. The CDR3 sequence is 15 residues long. V was pared by 0 bases and J by 1 base, with 9 bases between. The CDR3 is CASSEAQSSQETQYF. CDR3 coding DNA: TGTGCCAGCAGTGAAGCGCAATCTAGCCAAGAGACCCAGTACTTC.

V usage is TRBV9 and J usage is TRBJ1-3, with 10 bases lining up with TRBD1. The CDR3 covers 15 residues. J lost 3 bases, V lost 4 bases, and 4 bases had no gene match. The germline gives CDR1 SGDLS, CDR2 YYNGEE. DNA of the CDR3: TGTGCCAGCAGCCCGACAGGGGGCTTTGGAAACACCATATATTTT. Translated, it gives CASSPTGGFGNTIYF.

The chain is built from TRBV5-1 and TRBJ2-3; 11 positions match TRBD1. V trimming: 4 bases; J trimming: 5 bases; junction bases outside the gene matches: 6. Looked up from germline, CDR1 is SGHRS and CDR2 is YFSETQ. This CDR3 region has 15 residues. Written as DNA, the CDR3 is TGCGCCAGCAGCAGCGGACAGGGGGCTTTAGATACGCAGTATTTT. Translation gives CASSSGQGALDTQYF.

The genes are TRBV29-1 and TRBJ1-1; D may be TRBD1 (6 bases). This CDR3 has 11 residues. Germline loops: CDR1 SQVTM, CDR2 ANQGSEA. Between the trimmed V and J ends, which lost 4 bases and 6 bases, there was a span of 9 bases. DNA of the CDR3: TGCAGCGTTGGGGGGCCAGCTGAAGCTTTCTTT. Its translation is CSVGGPAEAFF.

V gene TRBV6-5 combines with J gene TRBJ1-2, with TRBD1 identical over 9 bases. This CDR3 spans 15 amino acids. Germline V gene sequence: CDR1 MNHEY, CDR2 SVGAGI. With 0 bases clipped from V and 8 bases from J, the junction kept 7 bases outside the gene matches. In DNA, the CDR3 is TGTGCCAGCAGTTACTCGACCTTGGGACAGGGAGGCTACACCTTC. It translates to CASSYSTLGQGGYTF.

The DNA for the CDR3 is TGCGCCAGCAGCCAAATTCGGGACAGGGAAGAGACCCAGTACTTC. Its translation is CASSQIRDREETQYF. The V and J genes are TRBV4-1 and TRBJ2-5, with TRBD1 identical over 9 bases. There are 15 residues in the CDR3. CDR1 is MGHRA and CDR2 is YSYEKL in the germline V gene. The ends lost 2 bases at V and 3 bases at J; junction bases unmatched: 4.

As concerns this clone: One end of the junction does not line up with germline, which may come from a read error. This chain joins TRBV5-4 and TRBJ2-2; TRBD2 agrees at 9 bases. The length of the CDR3 is 16 residues. The germline V gene has CDR1 SGHNT and CDR2 YYREEE (reference sequence). The CDR3 region has the DNA TGTGCCAGCAGCTTGGCCAGGGCGGGGGGGACCGGGGAGCTGCTTTTT. It codes for CASSLARAGGTGELLF.

The V call is TRBV18, the J call TRBJ2-7, with a weak D call TRBD2 (5 bases). The germline V and J ends were trimmed by 0 bases and 3 bases, with 12 bases remaining between them. Per germline, CDR1 KGHSH and CDR2 LQKENI. The CDR3 is made up of 15 amino acids. CDR3 bases: TGTGCCAGCTCACCACCGAAAAGGGCGGGCTACGAGCAGTACTTC. Its translation is CASSPPKRAGYEQYF.

The chain has TRBV6-6 and TRBJ2-6; no firm D call. The germline V and J ends were trimmed by 8 bases and 1 base, with 3 bases remaining between them. The CDR3 runs 12 residues. Germline V lookup: CDR1 MNHNY, CDR2 SVGAGI (reference sequence). CDR3 region: CASRSGANVLTF. The CDR3 region has the DNA TGTGCCAGCCGGTCTGGGGCCAACGTCCTGACTTTC.

The J gene is TRBJ2-3, the V gene TRBV27; 11 bases align to TRBD2. V shed 0 bases, J shed 2 bases, and the junction held 7 bases outside the gene matches. Germline V CDR1 and CDR2: MNHEY, SMNVEV (reference sequence). The CDR3 runs 18 residues. CDR3 in DNA: TGTGCCAGCAGTTTATCGTTGCCTAGCGGGGGGTACACAGATACGCAGTATTTT. It is translated as CASSLSLPSGGYTDTQYF.